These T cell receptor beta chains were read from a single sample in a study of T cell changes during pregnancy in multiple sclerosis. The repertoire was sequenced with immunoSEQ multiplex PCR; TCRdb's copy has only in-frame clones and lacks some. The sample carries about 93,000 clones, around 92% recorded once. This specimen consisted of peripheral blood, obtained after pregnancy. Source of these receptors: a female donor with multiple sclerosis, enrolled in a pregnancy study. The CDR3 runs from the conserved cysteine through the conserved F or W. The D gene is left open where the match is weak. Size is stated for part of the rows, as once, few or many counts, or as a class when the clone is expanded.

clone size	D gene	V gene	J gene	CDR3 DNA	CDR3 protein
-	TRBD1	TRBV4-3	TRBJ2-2	TGCGCCAGCAGCCAAAGACAGGGGGCTCTGTCCGGGGAGCTGTTTTTT	CASSQRQGALSGELFF
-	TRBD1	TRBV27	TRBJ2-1	TGTGCCAGTTGGGGACAGGGCCCTCCCAATGAGCAGTTCTTC	CASWGQGPPNEQFF
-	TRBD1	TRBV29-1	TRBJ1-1	TGCAGCGTGACAGGGGGCCTAGTGAACACTGAAGCTTTCTTT	CSVTGGLVNTEAFF
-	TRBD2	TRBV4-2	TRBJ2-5	TGTGCCAGCAGCCACCTAGCGGAACAAGAGACCCAGTACTTC	CASSHLAEQETQYF
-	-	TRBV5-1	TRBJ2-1	TGCGCCAGCAGCTTGGGGCAGGCCAGGGACTTGTATGAGCAGTTCTTC	CASSLGQARDLYEQFF
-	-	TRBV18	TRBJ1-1	TGTGCCAGCTCACCTAGCCAGGGTGGGGTTGAAGCTTTCTTT	CASSPSQGGVEAFF
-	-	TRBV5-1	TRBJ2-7	TGCGCCAGCAGCTTTGGATCCGGGGCCTACGAGCAGTACTTC	CASSFGSGAYEQYF
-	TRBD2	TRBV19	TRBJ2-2	TGTGCCAGTAGCACGCGACTAGCGGGGGGGCCCCACACCGGGGAGCTGTTTTTT	CASSTRLAGGPHTGELFF
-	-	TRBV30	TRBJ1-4	TGTGCCTGGGGGGGCCCCACAGGGACTAATGAAAAACTGTTTTTT	CAWGGPTGTNEKLFF
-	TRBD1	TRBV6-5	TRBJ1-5	TGTGCCAGCAGTTACTCTGGGACAGCTCAGCCCCAGCATTTT	CASSYSGTAQPQHF
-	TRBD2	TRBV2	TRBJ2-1	TGTGCCAGCTCAGGACTAGCTGGCAATGAGCAGTTCTTC	CASSGLAGNEQFF
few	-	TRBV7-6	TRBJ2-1	TGTGCCAGCAGCTTCTCCGGGGGGCAGAGCTCCTACAATGAGCAGTTCTTC	CASSFSGGQSSYNEQFF
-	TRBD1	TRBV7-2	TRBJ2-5	TGTGCCAGCAGCCGCTTCCATCTTAGACAGGGGCGGGAGACCCAGTACTTC	CASSRFHLRQGRETQYF
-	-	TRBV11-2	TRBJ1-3	TGTGCCAGCAGCTTACAGAACATGAGGGCAGGAAACACCATATATTTT	CASSLQNMRAGNTIYF
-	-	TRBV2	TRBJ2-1	TGTGCCAGCACCCTGAGTTATGAGCAGTTCTTC	CASTLSYEQFF
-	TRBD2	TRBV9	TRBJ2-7	TGTGCCAGCAGCTCCCCGCGGGGGGACAACTCGAGGGACGAGCAGTACTTC	CASSSPRGDNSRDEQYF
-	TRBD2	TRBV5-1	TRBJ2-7	TGCGCCAGCAGCCCAAGGACTAGCGGGAGGGCTGGGTCGTACGAGCAGTACTTC	CASSPRTSGRAGSYEQYF